This is a list of T cell receptor beta chains from one sample in a study of T cells in localized non-small cell lung cancer. The data were produced by immunoSEQ multiplex PCR, yet TCRdb's version contains in-frame clones alone and is incomplete. Of about 1,700 clones in the sample, 35% to 45% were seen once. Sample: lung tumor tissue, taken before any cancer treatment. These receptors were taken from a woman between 35 and 75 years old with stage II lung adenocarcinoma. Each CDR3 is given with its conserved first and last residue. Each record gives: V gene, J gene, CDR3 protein.

TRBV19	TRBJ1-5	CASSLRDGVNFIQHF
TRBV11-3	TRBJ1-2	CASSSTGRSDYGYTF
TRBV5-1	TRBJ2-1	CASSWYGTSSYNEQFF
TRBV14	TRBJ2-7	CASSQGVGQSYEQYF
TRBV4-3	TRBJ1-1	CASSQDLGTGVDTEAFF
TRBV6-8	TRBJ1-5	CASNTGGRYQPQHF
TRBV30	TRBJ2-3	CAWDRGNANTQYF
TRBV19	TRBJ1-6	CASSMGTGVSPLHF
TRBV2	TRBJ1-3	CASSDPGSSGNTIYF
TRBV19	TRBJ2-3	CASSVGQGIDTQYF
TRBV6-8	TRBJ1-3	CASSYSEESSGNTIYF
TRBV6-1	TRBJ1-5	CASSEGYGGNQPQHF
TRBV6-8	TRBJ2-5	CASSYSAFVGLAGRKTQYF
TRBV30	TRBJ1-5	CAWSVVGNQPQHF
TRBV9	TRBJ1-1	CASSAQTDTEAFF
TRBV16	TRBJ1-1	CASSQLGAGLNTEAFF
TRBV11-3	TRBJ1-3	CASSSRNVGHGNTIYF
TRBV30	TRBJ2-7	CAWKTGTYEQYF
TRBV29-1	TRBJ1-1	CSVEVWTRGQEAFF
TRBV9	TRBJ1-3	CASSGETYSGNTIYF
TRBV30	TRBJ2-1	CAWKKGSSYNEQFF
TRBV14	TRBJ1-1	CASSQGGVNTEAFF
TRBV18	TRBJ1-1	CASSPTVDGFMNTEAFF
TRBV19	TRBJ1-1	CATIRGPNTEAFF
TRBV11-3	TRBJ1-6	CASRGTGGSYNSPLHF
TRBV6-8	TRBJ2-7	CASSYTSSSYEQYF
TRBV18	TRBJ2-5	CASSQQGLKETQYF
TRBV28	TRBJ2-2	CASSHLWGTSHTGELFF
TRBV11-3	TRBJ1-1	CASSSSIGQGKVEAFF
TRBV6-8	TRBJ2-3	CASRMRTSNTDTQYF
TRBV9	TRBJ2-7	CASRDLGDEQYF
TRBV9	TRBJ2-7	CASSEVVGPGRHEQYF
TRBV29-1	TRBJ1-2	CSAQIEDGNYGYTF
TRBV11-3	TRBJ1-1	CASSLVRANTEAFF
TRBV4-1	TRBJ1-2	CASSQDGYGYTF
TRBV30	TRBJ1-6	CAWSVPDRAYNSPLHF
TRBV12-5	TRBJ1-1	CASCPWIDRSSWNTEAFF
TRBV6-8	TRBJ1-1	CASSNSRGQTEAFF
TRBV14	TRBJ1-3	CASSQQNTIYF
TRBV19	TRBJ1-5	CASSTVGGNQPQHF
TRBV19	TRBJ1-5	CASSNGGGGNQPQHF
TRBV6-8	TRBJ1-1	CASSEMRGRAFF
TRBV18	TRBJ2-5	CASSPGRQETQYF
TRBV6-8	TRBJ2-3	CASSLGQAVDTQYF
TRBV25-1	TRBJ2-7	CASSEFGAGKYEQYF
TRBV18	TRBJ2-7	CASSRGQSSYEQYF
TRBV5-1	TRBJ1-1	CASSLGGSFAEAFF
TRBV6-8	TRBJ2-7	CASTYRLDSYEQYF
TRBV6-8	TRBJ1-1	CASSEVGSTEAFF
TRBV19	TRBJ2-1	CASTSIWGAGDGPQNNEQFF
TRBV11-1	TRBJ2-7	CASSIPGGRYEQYF
TRBV30	TRBJ1-2	CASISDSHYGYTF
TRBV18	TRBJ2-5	CASSPPSGPETQYF
TRBV19	TRBJ1-5	CASSRDRGEQPQHF